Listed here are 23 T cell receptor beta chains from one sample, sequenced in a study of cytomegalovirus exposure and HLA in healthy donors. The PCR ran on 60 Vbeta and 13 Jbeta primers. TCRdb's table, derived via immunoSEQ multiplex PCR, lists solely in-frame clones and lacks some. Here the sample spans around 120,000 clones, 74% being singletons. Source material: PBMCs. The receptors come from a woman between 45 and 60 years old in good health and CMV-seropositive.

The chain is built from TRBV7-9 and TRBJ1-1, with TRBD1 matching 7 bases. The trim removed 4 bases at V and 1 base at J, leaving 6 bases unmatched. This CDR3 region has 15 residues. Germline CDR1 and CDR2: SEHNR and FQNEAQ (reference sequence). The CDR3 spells CASSSTGQTNTEAFF. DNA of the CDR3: TGTGCCAGCAGCTCCACGGGACAGACGAACACTGAAGCTTTCTTT. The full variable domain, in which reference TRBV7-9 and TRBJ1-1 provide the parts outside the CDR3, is DTGVSQNPRHKITKRGQNVTFRCDPISEHNRLYWYRQTLGQGPEFLTYFQNEAQLEKSRLLSDRFSAERPKGSFSTLEIQRTEQGDSAMYLCASSSTGQTNTEAFFGQGTRLTVV.

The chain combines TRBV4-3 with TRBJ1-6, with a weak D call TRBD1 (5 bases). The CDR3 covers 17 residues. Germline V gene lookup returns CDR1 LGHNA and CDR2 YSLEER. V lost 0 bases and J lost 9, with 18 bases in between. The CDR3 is CASSQDPLGGSSSPLHF. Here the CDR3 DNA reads TGCGCCAGCAGCCAAGACCCCCTTGGGGGGTCTAGTTCACCCCTCCACTTT.

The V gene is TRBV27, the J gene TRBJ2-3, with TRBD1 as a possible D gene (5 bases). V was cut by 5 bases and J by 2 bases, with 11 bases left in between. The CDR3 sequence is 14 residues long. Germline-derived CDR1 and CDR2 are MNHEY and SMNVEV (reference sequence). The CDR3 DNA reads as TGTGCCAGCAGTACCCTGGACACCACAGATACGCAGTATTTT. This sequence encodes CASSTLDTTDTQYF.

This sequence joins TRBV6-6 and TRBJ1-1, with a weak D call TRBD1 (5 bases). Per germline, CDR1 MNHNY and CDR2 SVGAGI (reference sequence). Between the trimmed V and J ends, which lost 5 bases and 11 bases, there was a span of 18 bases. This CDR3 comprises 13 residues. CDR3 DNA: TGTGCCAGCAGTCATACTCCAGGGCGGGAGGCTTTCTTT. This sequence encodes CASSHTPGREAFF.

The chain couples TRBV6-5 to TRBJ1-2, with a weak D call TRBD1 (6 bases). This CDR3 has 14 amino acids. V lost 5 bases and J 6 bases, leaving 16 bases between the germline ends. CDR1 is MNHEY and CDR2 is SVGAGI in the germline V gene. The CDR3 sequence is CASSGGQGRHGYTF. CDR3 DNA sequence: TGTGCCAGCAGTGGGGGCCAGGGAAGGCATGGCTACACCTTC.

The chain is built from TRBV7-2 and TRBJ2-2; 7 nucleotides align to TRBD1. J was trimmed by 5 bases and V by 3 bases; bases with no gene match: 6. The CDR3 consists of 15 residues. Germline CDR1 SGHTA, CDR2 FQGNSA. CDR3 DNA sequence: TGTGCCAGCAGCTTCGGACAGGCAGGGACCGGGGAGCTGTTTTTT. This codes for CASSFGQAGTGELFF.

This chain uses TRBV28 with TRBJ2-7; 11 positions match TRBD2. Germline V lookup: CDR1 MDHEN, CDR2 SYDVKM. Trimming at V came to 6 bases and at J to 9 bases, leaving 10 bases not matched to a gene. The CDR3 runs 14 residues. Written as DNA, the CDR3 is TGTGCCAGCAGCATACTAGCGGGAGTTGGCGGGCAGTACTTC. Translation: CASSILAGVGGQYF. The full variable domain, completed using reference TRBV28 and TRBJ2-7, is DVKVTQSSRYLVKRTGEKVFLECVQDMDHENMFWYRQDPGLGLRLIYFSYDVKMKEKGDIPEGYSVSREKKERFSLILESASTNQTSMYLCASSILAGVGGQYFGPGTRLTVT.

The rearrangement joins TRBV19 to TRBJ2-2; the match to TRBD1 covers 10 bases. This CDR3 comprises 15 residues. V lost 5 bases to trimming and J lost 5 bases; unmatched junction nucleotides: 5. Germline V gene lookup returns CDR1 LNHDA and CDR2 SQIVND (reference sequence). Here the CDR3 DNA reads TGTGCCAGTAGTGGATGGACAGGGGGAACCGGGGAGCTGTTTTTT. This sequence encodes CASSGWTGGTGELFF.

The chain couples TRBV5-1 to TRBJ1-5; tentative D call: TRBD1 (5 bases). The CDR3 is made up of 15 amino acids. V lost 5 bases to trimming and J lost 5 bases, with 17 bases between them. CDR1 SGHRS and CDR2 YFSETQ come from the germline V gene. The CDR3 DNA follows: TGCGCCAGCAGTTTGAGCGGGACCGACGATCAGCCCCAGCATTTT. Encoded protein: CASSLSGTDDQPQHF.

CDR3 nucleotides: TGTGCCAGCACCCGGTTTGCGCCTATCGATGAAGCTTTCTTT. Translation: CASTRFAPIDEAFF. The chain carries TRBV14 and TRBJ1-1; no reliable D call. This CDR3 has 14 residues. Germline loops: CDR1 SGHDN, CDR2 FVKESK. V lost 7 bases to trimming and J lost 7 bases, with 19 bases between them.

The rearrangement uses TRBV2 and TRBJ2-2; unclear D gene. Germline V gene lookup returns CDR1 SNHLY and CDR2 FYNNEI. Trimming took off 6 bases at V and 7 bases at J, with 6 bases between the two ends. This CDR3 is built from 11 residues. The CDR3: CASRSDGELFF. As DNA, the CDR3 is TGTGCCAGCAGGTCAGACGGGGAGCTGTTTTTT.

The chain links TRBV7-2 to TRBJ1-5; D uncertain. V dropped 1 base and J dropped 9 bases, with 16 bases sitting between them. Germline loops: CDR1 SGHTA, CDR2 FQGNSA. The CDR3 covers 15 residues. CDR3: CASSLDGRGLGPQHF. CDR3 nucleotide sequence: TGTGCCAGCAGCTTAGACGGTAGAGGTTTAGGGCCCCAGCATTTT.

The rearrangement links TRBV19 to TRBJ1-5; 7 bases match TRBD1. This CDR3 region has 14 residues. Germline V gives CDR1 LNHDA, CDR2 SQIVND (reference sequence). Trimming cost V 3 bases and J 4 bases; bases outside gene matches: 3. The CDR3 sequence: CASSMMTGNQPQHF. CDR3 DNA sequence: TGTGCCAGTAGTATGATGACAGGGAATCAGCCCCAGCATTTT. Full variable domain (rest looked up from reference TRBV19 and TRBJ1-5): DGGITQSPKYLFRKEGQNVTLSCEQNLNHDAMYWYRQDPGQGLRLIYYSQIVNDFQKGDIAEGYSVSREKKESFPLTVTSAQKNPTAFYLCASSMMTGNQPQHFGDGTRLSIL.

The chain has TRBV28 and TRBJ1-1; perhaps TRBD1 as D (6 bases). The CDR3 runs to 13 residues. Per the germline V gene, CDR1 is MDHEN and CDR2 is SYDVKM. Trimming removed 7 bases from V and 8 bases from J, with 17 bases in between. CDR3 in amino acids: CASTQGNRQEAFF. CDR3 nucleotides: TGTGCCAGCACCCAGGGGAATCGGCAGGAAGCTTTCTTT.

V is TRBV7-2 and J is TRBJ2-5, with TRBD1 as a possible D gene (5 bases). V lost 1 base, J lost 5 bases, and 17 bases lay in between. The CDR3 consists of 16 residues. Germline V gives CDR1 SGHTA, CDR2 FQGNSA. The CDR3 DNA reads TGTGCCAGCAGCTTAGATAATCCCACAGGTTCGGAGACCCAGTACTTC. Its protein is CASSLDNPTGSETQYF.

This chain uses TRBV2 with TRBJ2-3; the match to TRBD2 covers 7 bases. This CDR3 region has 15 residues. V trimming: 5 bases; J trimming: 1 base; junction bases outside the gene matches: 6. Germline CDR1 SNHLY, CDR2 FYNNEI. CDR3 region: CASSSQRGRTDTQYF. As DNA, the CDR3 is TGTGCCAGCAGTTCTCAGCGGGGCCGCACAGATACGCAGTATTTT.

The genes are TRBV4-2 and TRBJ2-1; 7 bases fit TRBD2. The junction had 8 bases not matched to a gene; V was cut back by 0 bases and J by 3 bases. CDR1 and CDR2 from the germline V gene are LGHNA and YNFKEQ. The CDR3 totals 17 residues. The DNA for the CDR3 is TGTGCCAGCAGCCAAGACAACTCGGGAGGTGTCTACAATGAGCAGTTCTTC. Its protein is CASSQDNSGGVYNEQFF.

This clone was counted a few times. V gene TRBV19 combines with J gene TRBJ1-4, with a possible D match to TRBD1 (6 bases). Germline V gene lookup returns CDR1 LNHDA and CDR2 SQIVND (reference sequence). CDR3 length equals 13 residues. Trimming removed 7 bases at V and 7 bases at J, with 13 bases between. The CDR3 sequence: CASIRGGSEKLFF. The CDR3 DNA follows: TGTGCCAGTATAAGGGGGGGCTCTGAAAAACTGTTTTTT.

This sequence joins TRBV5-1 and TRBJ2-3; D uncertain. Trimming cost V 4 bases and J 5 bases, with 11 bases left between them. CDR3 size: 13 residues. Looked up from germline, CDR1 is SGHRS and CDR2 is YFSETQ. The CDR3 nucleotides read TGCGCCAGCAGCCGGCCCCCGGGAGATACGCAGTATTTT. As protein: CASSRPPGDTQYF.

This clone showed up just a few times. DNA of the CDR3: TGTGCCAGCAGCTCGATAGCGGGGGGGCGGGAGACCCAGTACTTC. It specifies CASSSIAGGRETQYF. The chain has TRBV7-2 and TRBJ2-5, with 11 bases lining up with TRBD2. The V gene end was trimmed by 4 bases and the J gene end by 5 bases; junction bases not matched to a gene: 6. CDR1 and CDR2 from the germline V gene are SGHTA and FQGNSA. CDR3 size: 15 residues.

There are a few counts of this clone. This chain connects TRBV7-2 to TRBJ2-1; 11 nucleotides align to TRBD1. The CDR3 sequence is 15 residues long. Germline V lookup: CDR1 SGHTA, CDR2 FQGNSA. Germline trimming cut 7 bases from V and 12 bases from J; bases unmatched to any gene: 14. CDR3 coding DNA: TGTGCCAGCACCCCCGGACAGGGGGCGGGTGAAGGGCAGTTCTTC. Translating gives CASTPGQGAGEGQFF.

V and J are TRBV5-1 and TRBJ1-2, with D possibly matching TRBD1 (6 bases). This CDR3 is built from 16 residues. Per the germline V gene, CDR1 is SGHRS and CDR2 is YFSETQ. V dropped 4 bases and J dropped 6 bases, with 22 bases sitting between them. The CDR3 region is CASSPGRDMRRDGYTF. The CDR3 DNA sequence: TGCGCCAGCAGCCCAGGCCGGGACATGAGAAGAGATGGCTACACCTTC.

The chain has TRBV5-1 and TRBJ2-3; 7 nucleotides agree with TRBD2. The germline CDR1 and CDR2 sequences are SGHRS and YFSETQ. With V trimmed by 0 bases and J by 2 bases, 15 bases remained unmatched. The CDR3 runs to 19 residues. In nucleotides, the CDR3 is TGCGCCAGCAGCTTGGGCGGGAGCACAGCAGGTTGGGTCACAGATACGCAGTATTTT. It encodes CASSLGGSTAGWVTDTQYF.